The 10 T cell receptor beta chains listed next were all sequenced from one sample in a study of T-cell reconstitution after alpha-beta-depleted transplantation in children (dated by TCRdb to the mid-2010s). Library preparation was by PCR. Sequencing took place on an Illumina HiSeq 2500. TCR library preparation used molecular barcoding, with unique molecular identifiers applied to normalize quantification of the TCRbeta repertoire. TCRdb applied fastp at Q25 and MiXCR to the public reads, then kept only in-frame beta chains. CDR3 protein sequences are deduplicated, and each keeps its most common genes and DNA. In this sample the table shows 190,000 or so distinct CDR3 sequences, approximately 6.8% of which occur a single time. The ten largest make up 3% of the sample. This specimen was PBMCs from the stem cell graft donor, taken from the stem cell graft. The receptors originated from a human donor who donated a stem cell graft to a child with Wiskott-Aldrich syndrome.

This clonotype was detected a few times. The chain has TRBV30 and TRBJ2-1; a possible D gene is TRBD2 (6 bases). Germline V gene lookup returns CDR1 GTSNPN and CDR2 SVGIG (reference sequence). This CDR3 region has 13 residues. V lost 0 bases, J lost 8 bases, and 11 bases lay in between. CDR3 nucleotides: TGTGCCTGGAGTGTACGGGGAGGTGATGAGCAGTTCTTC. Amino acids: CAWSVRGGDEQFF. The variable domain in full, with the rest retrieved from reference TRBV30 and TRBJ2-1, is SQTIHQWPATLVQPVGSPLSLECTVEGTSNPNLYWYRQAAGRGLQLLFYSVGIGQISSEVPQNLSASRPQDRQFILSSKKLLLSDSGFYLCAWSVRGGDEQFFGPGTRLTVL.

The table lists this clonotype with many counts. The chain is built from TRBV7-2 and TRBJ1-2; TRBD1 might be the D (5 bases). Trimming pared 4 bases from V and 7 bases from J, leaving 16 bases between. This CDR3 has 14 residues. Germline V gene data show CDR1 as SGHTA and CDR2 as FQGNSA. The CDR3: CASSSQGTLGGYTF. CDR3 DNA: TGTGCCAGCAGCTCGCAGGGAACCTTGGGTGGCTACACCTTC. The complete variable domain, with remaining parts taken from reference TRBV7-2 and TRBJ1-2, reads GAGVSQSPSNKVTEKGKDVELRCDPISGHTALYWYRQSLGQGLEFLIYFQGNSAPDKSGLPSDRFSAERTGGSVSTLTIQRTQQEDSAVYLCASSSQGTLGGYTFGSGTRLTVV.

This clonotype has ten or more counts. The CDR3 nucleotides are TGTGCCAGCAGCTTAGTGCTAGCGGGAGTGAATACGCAGTATTTT. The encoded protein is CASSLVLAGVNTQYF. The chain couples TRBV13 to TRBJ2-3; 10 nucleotides agree with TRBD2. V shed 1 base and J 7 bases; nucleotides not matched to a gene: 5. The CDR3 is 15 amino acids. Germline values: CDR1 PRHDT, CDR2 FYEKMQ (reference sequence).

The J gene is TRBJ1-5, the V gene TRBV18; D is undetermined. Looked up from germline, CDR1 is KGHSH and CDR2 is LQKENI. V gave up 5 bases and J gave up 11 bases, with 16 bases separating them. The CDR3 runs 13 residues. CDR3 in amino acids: CASSESQTGTQHF. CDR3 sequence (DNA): TGTGCCAGCTCAGAGAGTCAGACGGGGACCCAGCATTTT.

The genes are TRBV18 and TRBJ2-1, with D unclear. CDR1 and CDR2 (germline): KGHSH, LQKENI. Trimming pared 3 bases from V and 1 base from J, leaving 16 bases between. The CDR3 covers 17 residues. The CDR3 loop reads CASSPGRPVVSYNEQFF. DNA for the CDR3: TGTGCCAGCTCACCTGGCCGTCCGGTAGTATCCTACAATGAGCAGTTCTTC. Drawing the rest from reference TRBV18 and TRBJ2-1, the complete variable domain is NAGVMQNPRHLVRRRGQEARLRCSPMKGHSHVYWYRQLPEEGLKFMVYLQKENIIDESGMPKERFSAEFPKEGPSILRIQQVVRGDSAAYFCASSPGRPVVSYNEQFFGPGTRLTVL.

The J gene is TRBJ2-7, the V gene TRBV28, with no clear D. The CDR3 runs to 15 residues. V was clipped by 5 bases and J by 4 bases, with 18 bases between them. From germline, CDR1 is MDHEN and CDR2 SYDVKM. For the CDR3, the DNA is TGTGCCAGCAGTCCCCCGGGCCCGCCAAATTACGAGCAGTACTTC. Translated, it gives CASSPPGPPNYEQYF.

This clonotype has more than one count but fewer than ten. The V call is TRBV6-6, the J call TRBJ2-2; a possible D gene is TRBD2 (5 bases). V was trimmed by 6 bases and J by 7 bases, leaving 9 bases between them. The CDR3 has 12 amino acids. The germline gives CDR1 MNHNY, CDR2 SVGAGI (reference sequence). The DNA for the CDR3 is TGTGCCAGCAGGAGCGGAAACGGGGAGCTGTTTTTT. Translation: CASRSGNGELFF.

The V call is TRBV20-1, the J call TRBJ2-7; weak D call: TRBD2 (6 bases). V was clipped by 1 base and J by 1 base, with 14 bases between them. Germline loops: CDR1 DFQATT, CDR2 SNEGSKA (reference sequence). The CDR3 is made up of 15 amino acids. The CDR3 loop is CSARVLTRGSYEQYF. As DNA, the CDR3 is TGCAGTGCTAGAGTCCTAACACGGGGGTCCTACGAGCAGTACTTC.

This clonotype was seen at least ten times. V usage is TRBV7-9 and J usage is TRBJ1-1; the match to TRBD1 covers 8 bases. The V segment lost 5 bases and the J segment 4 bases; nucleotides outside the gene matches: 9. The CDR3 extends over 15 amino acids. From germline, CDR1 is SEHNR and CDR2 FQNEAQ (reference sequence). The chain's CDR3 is CASSPRDRGVTEAFF. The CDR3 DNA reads TGTGCCAGCAGCCCACGAGACAGGGGCGTCACTGAAGCTTTCTTT.

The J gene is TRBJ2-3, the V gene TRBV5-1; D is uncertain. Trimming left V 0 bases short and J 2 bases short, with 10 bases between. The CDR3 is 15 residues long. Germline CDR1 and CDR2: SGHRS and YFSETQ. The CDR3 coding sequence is TGCGCCAGCAGCTTGGTAGGATACTTCACAGATACGCAGTATTTT. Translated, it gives CASSLVGYFTDTQYF.